This entry lists 6 T cell receptor beta chains sequenced from one sample in a study of shared clonotypes between healthy human individuals (dated by TCRdb to 2018 to 2020). Libraries were prepared through the immunoSEQ multiplex PCR assay. Imported from immuneACCESS, the table was reduced by TCRdb to in-frame sequences with V and J called. These copies leave out some clones; in studies compared against another copy, an unresolved V gene accounts for under half, and the cause of the remainder is not known. The sample table shows 750,000 to 1,000,000 clones, and 80% to 95% are seen once. In total, the top ten clones hold less than 25% of the sample. CD8 naive samples were obtained by positive selection for CCR7 among CD45RO-negative cells, yielding a CD45RA+CCR7+ population from which TemRA cells were excluded. Sequencing was carried out using naive CD8+ T cells sorted from blood. This specimen's cell subset or site label, per the study, means: CD45RA+CCR7+. The receptors were gathered from a man aged 25 to 40 in good health.

The chain has TRBV11-3 and TRBJ2-5; 7 nucleotides agree with TRBD2. There are 12 residues in the CDR3. The germline V gene encodes CDR1 SGHNT and CDR2 YENEEA. V shed 4 bases and J 9 bases; nucleotides not matched to a gene: 5. The CDR3 nucleotides are TGTGCCAGCAGCTCCCCCAGCGGGGCCCAGTACTTC. Encoded protein: CASSSPSGAQYF.

The chain combines TRBV7-8 with TRBJ2-2; D gene unclear. Per the germline V gene, CDR1 is SGHVS and CDR2 is FQNEAQ. V dropped 5 bases and J dropped 5 bases, with 15 bases sitting between them. This CDR3 comprises 15 residues. The chain's CDR3 is CASSPPTFPTGELFF. CDR3 DNA sequence: TGTGCCAGCAGCCCGCCGACATTCCCAACCGGGGAGCTGTTTTTT.

The V and J genes are TRBV21-1 and TRBJ2-1; the table assigns TRBD2, which was not confirmed against the DNA. TRBV21-1 is classified as a pseudogene. The CDR3 length is 13 residues. The CDR3 protein is CASGSVSYNEQFF. The CDR3 DNA follows: TGTGCCAGCGGAAGCGTCTCCTACAATGAGCAGTTCTTC.

This chain uses TRBV20-1 with TRBJ1-1; D is unclear. Trimming left V 2 bases short and J 6 bases short, with 7 bases between. The CDR3 length is 11 residues. Germline V lookup: CDR1 DFQATT, CDR2 SNEGSKA (reference sequence). Here the CDR3 reads CSARSRSEAFF. The CDR3 DNA is TGCAGTGCTAGATCCAGATCTGAAGCTTTCTTT.

This chain joins TRBV7-9 and TRBJ2-7, with TRBD2 matching 7 bases. The junction had 9 bases not matched to a gene; V was cut back by 2 bases and J by 5 bases. The CDR3 sequence is 15 residues long. In germline, CDR1 is SEHNR, CDR2 FQNEAQ (reference sequence). CDR3 bases: TGTGCCAGCAGCTTAAGCTTGGCGGGAGAGGACGAGCAGTACTTC. Its protein is CASSLSLAGEDEQYF.

The chain joins TRBV7-9 to TRBJ1-3, with 10 positions matching TRBD1. Germline V CDR1 and CDR2: SEHNR, FQNEAQ (reference sequence). This CDR3 has 16 residues. The J segment lost 3 bases and the V segment lost 6 bases, leaving 8 bases of the junction unmatched. This chain's CDR3 is CASRTTGTGVGNTIYF. The CDR3 bases are TGTGCCAGCAGAACGACCGGGACAGGGGTTGGAAACACCATATATTTT.